Listed here are 24 T cell receptor beta chains from one sample, sequenced in a study of CD8+CD57+ T cells in acquired aplastic anemia. Profiling of TCR beta VDJ combinations and CDR3 sequences used genomic DNA as template. TCRdb recomputed calls from the reads with MiXCR, one row per CDR3 protein. Of about 200,000 distinct CDR3 sequences listed, roughly 60% are singletons. Flow cytometry had shown expanded CD8+CD57+ cells in the patients chosen for sequencing. The sample was sorted CD4+, CD8+, or CD8+CD57+ T cells (not recorded which) from PBMCs. These receptor sequences come from a human donor with aplastic anemia.

The V and J genes are TRBV29-1 and TRBJ1-1, with D uncertain. The CDR3 covers 13 residues. V lost 4 bases to trimming and J lost 1 base, with 10 bases between them. CDR1 and CDR2 (germline): SQVTM, ANQGSEA. CDR3 nucleotide sequence: TGCAGCGTTGCCCGACACGGGAACACTGAAGCTTTCTTT. This translates into CSVARHGNTEAFF.

The rearrangement links TRBV6-1 to TRBJ2-1; D may be TRBD1 (5 bases). With 5 bases removed from V and 13 bases from J, the gap between germline ends came to 9 bases. Germline assignment: CDR1 MNHNS and CDR2 SASEGT. CDR3 size: 10 residues. The CDR3 bases are TGTGCCAGCAGTTCAGGGCCACAGTTCTTC. Protein sequence: CASSSGPQFF.

The V and J genes are TRBV5-5 and TRBJ2-5, with 8 bases fitting TRBD2. Germline V gene data show CDR1 as SGHKS and CDR2 as YYEKEE (reference sequence). The CDR3 sequence is 17 residues long. With V trimmed by 0 bases and J by 2 bases, 9 bases remained unmatched. The CDR3 nucleotides read TGTGCCAGCAGCTTGGCGGGCAGCGGGGGTCCTCAAGAGACCCAGTACTTC. It codes for CASSLAGSGGPQETQYF.

This chain connects TRBV20-1 to TRBJ2-1; no definite D call. The closer fit of TRBJ2-7 to the DNA end suggests the J call may be wrong. The CDR3 has 12 residues. CDR1 DFQATT and CDR2 SNEGSKA come from the germline V gene (reference sequence). The CDR3 loop is CSAEKIGYEQYF. The CDR3 nucleotides are TGCAGTGCTGAAAAAATAGGCTACGAGCAGTACTTC.

This clonotype was seen repeatedly, ten times or more. J is TRBJ2-3 and V is TRBV6-5, with D perhaps matching TRBD1 or TRBD2 (5 bases each). The CDR3 has 14 residues. The V and J ends lost 0 bases and 5 bases respectively, with 9 bases between them. The germline gives CDR1 MNHEY, CDR2 SVGAGI. The CDR3 region is CASSYSRGGDTQYF. In nucleotides, the CDR3 is TGTGCCAGCAGTTACTCGAGGGGTGGAGATACGCAGTATTTT.

This clonotype was picked up a small number of times. V is TRBV29-1 and J is TRBJ2-5; D gene uncertain. Germline CDR1 reads SQVTM; CDR2 reads ANQGSEA. The CDR3 has 12 residues. V lost 3 bases to trimming and J lost 2 bases, with 7 bases between them. CDR3 loop: CSVEADQETQYF. In DNA form, the CDR3 reads TGCAGCGTTGAGGCAGATCAAGAGACCCAGTACTTC.

This sequence joins TRBV20-1 and TRBJ2-5; 11 positions agree with TRBD1. V shed 3 bases, J shed 5 bases, and the junction held 5 bases outside the gene matches. CDR1 DFQATT and CDR2 SNEGSKA come from the germline V gene (reference sequence). This CDR3 spans 14 amino acids. This chain's CDR3 is CSARGTGGWETQYF. CDR3 sequence (DNA): TGCAGTGCTAGGGGGACAGGGGGGTGGGAGACCCAGTACTTC.

This clonotype has ten or more counts. The rearrangement joins TRBV5-1 to TRBJ2-1, with TRBD1 as a possible D gene (5 bases). This CDR3 spans 15 amino acids. Deletions cut 3 bases from V and 5 bases from J, with 15 bases between. CDR1 is SGHRS and CDR2 is YFSETQ in the germline V gene. CDR3 sequence (DNA): TGCGCCAGCAGCTCCCCAGGGCTAGGGGACAATGAGCAGTTCTTC. This encodes CASSSPGLGDNEQFF.

This chain connects TRBV19 to TRBJ1-5, with D uncertain. Germline CDR1 reads LNHDA; CDR2 reads SQIVND (reference sequence). CDR3 length: 14 amino acids. V was cut by 1 base and J by 0 bases, with 4 bases left in between. Written as DNA, the CDR3 is TGTGCCAGTAGTATAGGGATTAGCAATCAGCCCCAGCATTTT. Amino acids: CASSIGISNQPQHF.

CDR3 nucleotides: TGTGCCAGCAACTTCGGGACTAGCGGGAGGGGCGAGCAGTACTTC. This gives the protein CASNFGTSGRGEQYF. The chain carries TRBV7-2 and TRBJ2-7, with 16 positions matching TRBD2. This CDR3 has 15 amino acids. The germline V gene encodes CDR1 SGHTA and CDR2 FQGNSA. Germline trimming cut 7 bases from V and 6 bases from J; bases unmatched to any gene: 6. Variable domain in full (rest from reference TRBV7-2 and TRBJ2-7): GAGVSQSPSNKVTEKGKDVELRCDPISGHTALYWYRQSLGQGLEFLIYFQGNSAPDKSGLPSDRFSAERTGGSVSTLTIQRTQQEDSAVYLCASNFGTSGRGEQYFGPGTRLTVT.

The gene calls are TRBV20-1 and TRBJ1-6; 7 bases line up with TRBD1. The CDR3 is made up of 16 amino acids. Losses at the gene ends were 4 bases for V and 7 bases for J; bases not matched to a gene: 13. Germline CDR1 DFQATT, CDR2 SNEGSKA (reference sequence). The CDR3 nucleotides read TGCAGTGCTATAGAGAAGACAGGGTGGTGGAATTCACCCCTCCACTTT. Translating it yields CSAIEKTGWWNSPLHF.

This clonotype was counted between two and nine times. The chain joins TRBV2 to TRBJ1-2; unclear D gene. This CDR3 has 12 amino acids. Germline-derived CDR1 and CDR2 are SNHLY and FYNNEI. V lost 1 base and J 8 bases, leaving 8 bases between the germline ends. DNA for the CDR3: TGTGCCAGCAGTGAAGGGGTTTGGGGCTACACCTTC. It encodes CASSEGVWGYTF.

This clonotype was observed a handful of times. The CDR3 DNA is TGTGCCACCAGCAGAGAGGGGTCCAGCGGACTAGCCGAGCAGTACTTC. This translates into CATSREGSSGLAEQYF. The rearrangement uses TRBV15 and TRBJ2-7; 8 positions match TRBD2. With V trimmed by 0 bases and J by 6 bases, 10 bases remained unmatched. The CDR3 is made up of 16 amino acids. Germline-derived CDR1 and CDR2 are LNHNV and YYDKDF (reference sequence).

This clonotype was detected only once. The chain joins TRBV7-3 to TRBJ2-1; weak D call: TRBD2 (5 bases). Between the trimmed V and J ends, which lost 1 base and 4 bases, there was a span of 5 bases. The length of the CDR3 is 13 residues. CDR1 and CDR2 (germline): SGHTA, FQGTGA. The CDR3 DNA reads as TGTGCCAGCAGCTTAATAGCGTACAATGAGCAGTTCTTC. Amino acid sequence: CASSLIAYNEQFF. Filled out from reference TRBV7-3 and TRBJ2-1, the complete variable domain reads GAGVSQTPSNKVTEKGKYVELRCDPISGHTALYWYRQSLGQGPEFLIYFQGTGAADDSGLPNDRFFAVRPEGSVSTLKIQRTERGDSAVYLCASSLIAYNEQFFGPGTRLTVL.

The genes are TRBV9 and TRBJ1-2; TRBD1 might be the D (6 bases). Deletions cut 0 bases from V and 4 bases from J, with 10 bases between. The CDR3 has 14 amino acids. The V gene's germline CDR1 is SGDLS and CDR2 YYNGEE. The CDR3 loop reads CASSVADSFYGYTF. Here the CDR3 DNA reads TGTGCCAGCAGCGTAGCGGACAGCTTCTATGGCTACACCTTC.

This clonotype has only one observation. The chain recombines TRBV9 with TRBJ2-7; 13 nucleotides align to TRBD2. Losses at the gene ends were 0 bases for V and 3 bases for J; bases not matched to a gene: 3. Germline V gives CDR1 SGDLS, CDR2 YYNGEE. This CDR3 spans 16 amino acids. Written as DNA, the CDR3 is TGTGCCAGCAGCGTAGCTGGGACTAGCGGGGTCTACGAGCAGTACTTC. Protein sequence: CASSVAGTSGVYEQYF.

This sequence joins TRBV24-1 and TRBJ2-2; TRBD1 is a possible D gene (5 bases). CDR1 is KGHDR, CDR2 SFDVKD, per germline. This CDR3 contains 18 residues. The V end lost 1 base, the J end lost 8 bases, and 22 bases lay between the germline ends. The CDR3 is CATSDLTSTAFLEGELFF. CDR3 in DNA: TGTGCCACCAGTGATTTAACGTCGACAGCCTTCCTGGAAGGGGAGCTGTTTTTT.

The chain carries TRBV11-2 and TRBJ1-1; the match to TRBD1 covers 8 bases. V lost 5 bases, J lost 5 bases, and 10 bases stayed unmatched. CDR1 and CDR2 (germline): SGHAT, FQNNGV. The CDR3 totals 15 residues. CDR3 nucleotides: TGTGCCAGCAGCCGGCTGCCGGGACAGGCGACTGAAGCTTTCTTT. This encodes CASSRLPGQATEAFF.

The genes are TRBV29-1 and TRBJ2-2, with D possibly TRBD1 on 5 matching bases. Germline values: CDR1 SQVTM, CDR2 ANQGSEA. The CDR3 is 13 amino acids. Trimming took 4 bases from V and 5 from J, leaving 11 bases between them. The chain's CDR3 is CSVVGQGTGELFF. CDR3 bases: TGCAGCGTTGTGGGGCAGGGAACCGGGGAGCTGTTTTTT.

V and J are TRBV12-3 or TRBV12-4 and TRBJ2-7; weak D call: TRBD1 (6 bases). The CDR3 is 14 residues long. V was clipped by 6 bases and J by 0 bases, with 12 bases between them. The CDR3 reads CASSPQGRSYEQYF. DNA for the CDR3: TGTGCCAGCAGCCCCCAGGGGCGCTCCTACGAGCAGTACTTC.

This clonotype showed up just a few times. V is TRBV28 and J is TRBJ2-3, with D possibly being TRBD1 or TRBD2 (5 bases each). This CDR3 region has 15 residues. V was pared by 6 bases and J by 1 base, with 14 bases between. The germline gives CDR1 MDHEN, CDR2 SYDVKM. DNA for the CDR3: TGTGCCAGCAGCAACGTCCGGGACGGCACAGATACGCAGTATTTT. It encodes CASSNVRDGTDTQYF.

The genes are TRBV2 and TRBJ2-7, with D uncertain. Trimming removed 0 bases from V and 2 bases from J, with 11 bases in between. This CDR3 is built from 15 residues. CDR1 and CDR2 from the germline V gene are SNHLY and FYNNEI. CDR3 nucleotides: TGTGCCAGCAGTGAAGCGATCACCGAAGCCTACGAGCAGTACTTC. Protein product: CASSEAITEAYEQYF.

The chain recombines TRBV7-9 with TRBJ2-5; 8 bases are shared with TRBD2. Germline loops: CDR1 SEHNR, CDR2 FQNEAQ (reference sequence). The CDR3 spans 15 residues. Unmatched junction bases numbered 8, after V lost 3 bases and J lost 5 bases. The CDR3 DNA follows: TGTGCCAGCAGCTTTCAAGCGGGAGTGGGGGAGACCCAGTACTTC. Its translation is CASSFQAGVGETQYF. Based on the CDR3 plus reference TRBV7-9 and TRBJ2-5, the full variable domain is DTGVSQNPRHKITKRGQNVTFRCDPISEHNRLYWYRQTLGQGPEFLTYFQNEAQLEKSRLLSDRFSAERPKGSFSTLEIQRTEQGDSAMYLCASSFQAGVGETQYFGPGTRLLVL.

With respect to this clonotype: One end of the junction varies from germline; a read error may be responsible. The gene calls are TRBV5-1 and TRBJ2-3; TRBD1 matches at 10 bases. Germline CDR1 and CDR2: SGHRS and YFSETQ. This CDR3 is built from 17 residues. The CDR3 coding sequence is TGTGCCAGCAGCCCTGGGACAGGGGTTTTTGGCACAGATACGCAGTATTTT. Amino acid sequence: CASSPGTGVFGTDTQYF.